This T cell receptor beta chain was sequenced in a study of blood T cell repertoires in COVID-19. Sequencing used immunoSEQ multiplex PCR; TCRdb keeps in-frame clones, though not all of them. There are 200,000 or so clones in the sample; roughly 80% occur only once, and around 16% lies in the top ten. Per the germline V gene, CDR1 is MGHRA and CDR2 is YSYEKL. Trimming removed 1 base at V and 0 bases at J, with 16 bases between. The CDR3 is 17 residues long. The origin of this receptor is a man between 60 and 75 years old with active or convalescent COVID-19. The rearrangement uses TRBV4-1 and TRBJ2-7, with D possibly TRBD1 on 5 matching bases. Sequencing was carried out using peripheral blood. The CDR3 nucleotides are TGCGCCAGCAGCCAAGTCTTTTCAAGGGGTACCTCCTACGAGCAGTACTTC. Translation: CASSQVFSRGTSYEQYF.